The 8 T cell receptor beta chains presented below share a single source sample, sequenced in a study of beta chain features in type 1 diabetes. The authors reverse transcribed all of the isolated RNA, so sequencing captured expressed TCRB transcripts. Using immunoSEQ multiplex PCR, the repertoire was profiled, and TCRdb retains in-frame clones only, with some absent. The repertoire holds 120,000 to 150,000 clones, roughly 9.3% seen once, with 0.65% in the top ten. Source material: central memory CD4+ T cells from blood. The receptor source for this set is a woman in her 40s in good health.

This clone has more than one count but fewer than ten. The genes are TRBV9 and TRBJ2-3; TRBD2 might be the D (7 bases). The V end lost 4 bases, the J end lost 2 bases, and 20 bases lay between the germline ends. CDR1 SGDLS and CDR2 YYNGEE come from the germline V gene. The CDR3 runs 17 residues. The DNA for the CDR3 is TGTGCCAGCAGCTTAAGCTTTGGGGGGGCACCCACAGATACGCAGTATTTT. It specifies CASSLSFGGAPTDTQYF.

In this sample, this clone turned up a few times. The chain couples TRBV5-4 to TRBJ2-1; D ambiguous. Trimming cost V 0 bases and J 6 bases, with 13 bases left between them. The length of the CDR3 is 15 residues. CDR1 and CDR2 (germline): SGHNT, YYREEE (reference sequence). The CDR3 sequence: CASSLDSQAGNEQFF. The CDR3 nucleotides are TGTGCCAGCAGCTTGGATTCGCAAGCCGGCAATGAGCAGTTCTTC.

The chain is built from TRBV6-1 and TRBJ2-5; 8 bases agree with TRBD1. The V gene's germline CDR1 is MNHNS and CDR2 SASEGT. The CDR3 consists of 14 residues. V was clipped by 8 bases and J by 6 bases; unmatched bases: 11. The CDR3, as DNA: TGTGCCAGCTGGGAGACAGGGGACCGACAGACCCAGTACTTC. Its translation is CASWETGDRQTQYF.

This clone was seen only a few times. V and J are TRBV27 and TRBJ1-6, with a weak D call TRBD1 (6 bases). The germline V gene encodes CDR1 MNHEY and CDR2 SMNVEV (reference sequence). The CDR3 runs to 16 residues. This chain's CDR3 is CATKGPGHQRLSPLHF. CDR3 sequence (DNA): TGTGCAACAAAGGGCCCGGGACACCAACGCCTCTCACCCCTCCACTTT.

This chain uses TRBV4-2 with TRBJ2-5; TRBD1 might be the D (6 bases). This CDR3 is 14 amino acids long. The V end lost 3 bases, the J end lost 1 base, and 9 bases lay between the germline ends. Per the germline V gene, CDR1 is LGHNA and CDR2 is YNFKEQ. The CDR3 sequence is CASSQKTGQETQYF. The CDR3, as DNA: TGTGCCAGCAGCCAGAAGACAGGCCAAGAGACCCAGTACTTC.

This clone was counted between two and nine times. This chain connects TRBV4-1 to TRBJ2-2; 8 bases align to TRBD2. The CDR3 is made up of 16 amino acids. Germline V gene lookup returns CDR1 MGHRA and CDR2 YSYEKL. The junction had 7 bases not matched to a gene; V was cut back by 0 bases and J by 7 bases. The CDR3, as DNA: TGCGCCAGCAGCCAAGAGGGGGGGGGACTAGTCGGGGAGCTGTTTTTT. Protein product: CASSQEGGGLVGELFF.

The chain uses TRBV7-6 and TRBJ2-1; D possibly corresponds to TRBD2 (5 bases). The V end was cut by 5 bases, the J end by 7 bases, with 12 bases between. Germline V lookup: CDR1 SGHVS, CDR2 FNYEAQ. The CDR3 spans 13 residues. DNA for the CDR3: TGTGCCAGCAGCCGAGGCCTAGCAAATGAGCAGTTCTTC. As protein: CASSRGLANEQFF.

This clone was seen a handful of times. The chain has TRBV5-1 and TRBJ2-7; D not resolved. V was pared by 2 bases and J by 0 bases, with 12 bases between. CDR3 length: 15 amino acids. In germline, CDR1 is SGHRS, CDR2 YFSETQ. In nucleotides, the CDR3 is TGCGCCAGCAGCTTTTTCGGGTCGGACTCCTACGAGCAGTACTTC. Protein product: CASSFFGSDSYEQYF.